The T cell receptor (beta chain) under discussion was sequenced for a study of cytomegalovirus exposure and HLA in healthy donors. The germline V gene has CDR1 SGHDT and CDR2 YYEEEE. The CDR3 extends over 14 amino acids. The ends were cut back, 4 bases at V and 6 bases at J, with 14 bases in the middle. The PCR ran on 60 Vbeta and 13 Jbeta primers. The table came from immunoSEQ multiplex PCR; TCRdb's copy has only in-frame clones and leaves some out. This table has around 160,000 clones, roughly three quarters appearing once. The sequence was obtained from a male donor in good health and CMV-seropositive. The V gene is TRBV5-6, the J gene TRBJ2-1; perhaps TRBD1 as D (6 bases). The sample consisted of PBMCs. The CDR3 is CASSEGHQVNEQFF. The CDR3 DNA follows: TGTGCCAGCAGCGAGGGACATCAGGTCAATGAGCAGTTCTTC.